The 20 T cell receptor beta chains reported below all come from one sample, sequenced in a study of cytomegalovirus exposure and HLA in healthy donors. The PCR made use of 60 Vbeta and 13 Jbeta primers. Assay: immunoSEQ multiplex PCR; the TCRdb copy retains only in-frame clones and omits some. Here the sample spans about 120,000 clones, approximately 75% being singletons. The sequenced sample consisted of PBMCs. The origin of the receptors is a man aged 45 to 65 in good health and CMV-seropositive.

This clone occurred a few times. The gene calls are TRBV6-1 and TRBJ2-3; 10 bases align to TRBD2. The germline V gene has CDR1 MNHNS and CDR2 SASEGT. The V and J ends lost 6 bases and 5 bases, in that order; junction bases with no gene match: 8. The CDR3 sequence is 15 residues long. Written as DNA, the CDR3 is TGTGCCAGCAGCGTGGGAGCGGGGGGGAGAGATACGCAGTATTTT. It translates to CASSVGAGGRDTQYF.

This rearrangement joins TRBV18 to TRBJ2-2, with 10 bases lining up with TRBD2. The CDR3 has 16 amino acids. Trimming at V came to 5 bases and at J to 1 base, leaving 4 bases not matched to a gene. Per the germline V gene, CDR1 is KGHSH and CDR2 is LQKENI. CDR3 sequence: CASSATSGKNTGELFF. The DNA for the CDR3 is TGTGCCAGCTCAGCTACTAGCGGGAAGAACACCGGGGAGCTGTTTTTT.

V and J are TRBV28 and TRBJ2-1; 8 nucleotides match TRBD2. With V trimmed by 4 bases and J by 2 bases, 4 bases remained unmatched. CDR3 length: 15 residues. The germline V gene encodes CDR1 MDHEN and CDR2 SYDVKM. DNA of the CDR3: TGTGCCAGCAGTTCTGGCGGGGGGCCCTACAATGAGCAGTTCTTC. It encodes CASSSGGGPYNEQFF.

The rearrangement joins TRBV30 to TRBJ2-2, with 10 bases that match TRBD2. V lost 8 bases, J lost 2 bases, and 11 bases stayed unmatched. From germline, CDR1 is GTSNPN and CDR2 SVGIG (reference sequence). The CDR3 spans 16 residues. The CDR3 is CARLAGGHGNTGELFF. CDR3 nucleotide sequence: TGTGCCAGATTAGCGGGGGGCCATGGAAACACCGGGGAGCTGTTTTTT.

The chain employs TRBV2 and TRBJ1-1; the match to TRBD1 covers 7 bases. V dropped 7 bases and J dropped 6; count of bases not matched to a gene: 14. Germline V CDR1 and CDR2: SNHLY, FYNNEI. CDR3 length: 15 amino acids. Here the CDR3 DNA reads TGTGCCAGCAACCAAGCGACAGGGAATCTACCTGAAGCTTTCTTT. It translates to CASNQATGNLPEAFF.

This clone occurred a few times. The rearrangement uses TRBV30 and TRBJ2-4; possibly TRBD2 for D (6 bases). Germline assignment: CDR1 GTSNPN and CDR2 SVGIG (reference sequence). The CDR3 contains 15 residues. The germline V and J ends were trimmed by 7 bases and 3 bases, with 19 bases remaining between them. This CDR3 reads CALDYGTEGKNIQYF. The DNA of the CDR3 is TGTGCCTTGGACTACGGGACCGAGGGCAAAAACATTCAGTACTTC.

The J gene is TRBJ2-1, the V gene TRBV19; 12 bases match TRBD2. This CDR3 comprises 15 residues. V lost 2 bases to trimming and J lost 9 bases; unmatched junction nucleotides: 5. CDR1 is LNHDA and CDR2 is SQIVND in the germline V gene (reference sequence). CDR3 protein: CASSIPTSGGTEQFF. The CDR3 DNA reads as TGTGCCAGTAGTATACCGACTAGCGGGGGTACTGAGCAGTTCTTC. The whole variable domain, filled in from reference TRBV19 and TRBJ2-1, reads DGGITQSPKYLFRKEGQNVTLSCEQNLNHDAMYWYRQDPGQGLRLIYYSQIVNDFQKGDIAEGYSVSREKKESFPLTVTSAQKNPTAFYLCASSIPTSGGTEQFFGPGTRLTVL.

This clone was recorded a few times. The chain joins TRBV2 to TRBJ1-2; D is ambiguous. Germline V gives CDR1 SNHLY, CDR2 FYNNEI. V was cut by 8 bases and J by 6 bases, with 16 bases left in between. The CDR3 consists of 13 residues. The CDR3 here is CASGWREGNGYTF. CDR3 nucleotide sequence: TGTGCCAGCGGCTGGCGGGAAGGGAATGGCTACACCTTC.

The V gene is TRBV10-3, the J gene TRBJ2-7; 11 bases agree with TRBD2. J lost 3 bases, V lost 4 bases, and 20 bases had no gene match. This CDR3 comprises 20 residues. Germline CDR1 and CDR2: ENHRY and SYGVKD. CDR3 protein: CAISGPTGLAGTPQSYEQYF. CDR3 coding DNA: TGTGCCATCAGTGGGCCCACCGGACTAGCGGGCACACCCCAAAGCTACGAGCAGTACTTC.

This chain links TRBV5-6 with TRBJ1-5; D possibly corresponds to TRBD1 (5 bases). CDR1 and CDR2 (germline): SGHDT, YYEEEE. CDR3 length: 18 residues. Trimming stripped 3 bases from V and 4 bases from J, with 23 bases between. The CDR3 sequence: CASSSKGAVMGTNQPQHF. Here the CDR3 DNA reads TGTGCCAGCAGCTCAAAAGGGGCAGTCATGGGGACTAATCAGCCCCAGCATTTT.

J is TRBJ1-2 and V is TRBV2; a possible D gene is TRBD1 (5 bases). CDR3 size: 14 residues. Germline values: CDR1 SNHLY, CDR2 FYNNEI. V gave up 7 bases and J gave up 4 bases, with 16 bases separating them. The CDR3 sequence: CASTQDAGRYGYTF. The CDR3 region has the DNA TGTGCCAGCACCCAGGATGCAGGGCGCTATGGCTACACCTTC.

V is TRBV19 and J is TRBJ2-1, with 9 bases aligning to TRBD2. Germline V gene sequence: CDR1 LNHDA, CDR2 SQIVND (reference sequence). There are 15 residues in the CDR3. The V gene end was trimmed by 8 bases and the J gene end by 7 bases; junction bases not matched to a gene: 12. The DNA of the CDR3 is TGTGCCAGTGGTGTTAGCGGGAGCAAAACGAATGAGCAGTTCTTC. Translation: CASGVSGSKTNEQFF.

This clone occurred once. The CDR3 sequence: CASSYRTGNQPQHF. As DNA, the CDR3 is TGTGCCAGCAGCTACAGGACAGGGAATCAGCCCCAGCATTTT. This chain connects TRBV5-4 to TRBJ1-5; 8 nucleotides match TRBD1. The CDR3 has 14 residues. Unmatched junction bases numbered 3, after V lost 3 bases and J lost 4 bases. The germline V gene encodes CDR1 SGHNT and CDR2 YYREEE (reference sequence).

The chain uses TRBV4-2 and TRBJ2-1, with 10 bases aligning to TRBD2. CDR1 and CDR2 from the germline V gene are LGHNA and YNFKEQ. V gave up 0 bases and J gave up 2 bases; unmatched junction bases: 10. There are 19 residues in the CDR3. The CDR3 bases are TGTGCCAGCAGCCAAGACCCGAATAGCGGGAGGCCGACCTACAATGAGCAGTTCTTC. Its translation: CASSQDPNSGRPTYNEQFF.

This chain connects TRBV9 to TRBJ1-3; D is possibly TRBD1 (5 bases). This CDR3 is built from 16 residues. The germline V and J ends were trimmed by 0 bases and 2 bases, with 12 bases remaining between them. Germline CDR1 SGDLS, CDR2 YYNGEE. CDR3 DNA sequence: TGTGCCAGCAGCGTAGATTCAGGGATCACTGGAAACACCATATATTTT. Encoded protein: CASSVDSGITGNTIYF.

The CDR3 sequence: CATSRDSGYNEQFF. CDR3 DNA: TGCGCCACCTCCCGGGACAGCGGGTACAATGAGCAGTTCTTC. The chain employs TRBV10-1 and TRBJ2-1; tentative D call: TRBD1 (7 bases). Germline CDR1 WNHNN, CDR2 SYGVQD (reference sequence). The CDR3 is 14 amino acids. Trimming took off 10 bases at V and 4 bases at J, with 17 bases between the two ends.

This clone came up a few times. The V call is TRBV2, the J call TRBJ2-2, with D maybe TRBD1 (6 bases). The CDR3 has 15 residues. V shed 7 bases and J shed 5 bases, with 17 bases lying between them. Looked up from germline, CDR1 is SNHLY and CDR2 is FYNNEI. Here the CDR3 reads CASTPKSTGTGELFF. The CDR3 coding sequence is TGTGCCAGCACCCCGAAATCTACAGGGACCGGGGAGCTGTTTTTT.

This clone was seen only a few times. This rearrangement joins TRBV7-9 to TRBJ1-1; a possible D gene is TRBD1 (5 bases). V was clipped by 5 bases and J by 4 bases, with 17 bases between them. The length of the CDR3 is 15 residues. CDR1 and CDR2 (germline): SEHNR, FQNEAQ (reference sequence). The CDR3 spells CASSPRAGLGTEAFF. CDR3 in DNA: TGTGCCAGCAGCCCCAGGGCAGGCCTGGGCACTGAAGCTTTCTTT.

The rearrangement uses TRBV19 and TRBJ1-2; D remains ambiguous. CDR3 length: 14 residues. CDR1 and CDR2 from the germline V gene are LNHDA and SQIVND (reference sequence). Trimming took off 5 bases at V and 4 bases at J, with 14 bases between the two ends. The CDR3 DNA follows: TGTGCCAGTAGTCTGGCGGGAAAAGTCTATGGCTACACCTTC. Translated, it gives CASSLAGKVYGYTF.

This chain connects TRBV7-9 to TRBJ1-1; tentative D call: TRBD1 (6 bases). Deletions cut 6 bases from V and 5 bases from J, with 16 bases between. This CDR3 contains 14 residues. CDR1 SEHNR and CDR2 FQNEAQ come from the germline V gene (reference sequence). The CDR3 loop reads CASSPQGRGTEAFF. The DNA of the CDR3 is TGTGCCAGCAGTCCCCAGGGGCGAGGAACTGAAGCTTTCTTT.